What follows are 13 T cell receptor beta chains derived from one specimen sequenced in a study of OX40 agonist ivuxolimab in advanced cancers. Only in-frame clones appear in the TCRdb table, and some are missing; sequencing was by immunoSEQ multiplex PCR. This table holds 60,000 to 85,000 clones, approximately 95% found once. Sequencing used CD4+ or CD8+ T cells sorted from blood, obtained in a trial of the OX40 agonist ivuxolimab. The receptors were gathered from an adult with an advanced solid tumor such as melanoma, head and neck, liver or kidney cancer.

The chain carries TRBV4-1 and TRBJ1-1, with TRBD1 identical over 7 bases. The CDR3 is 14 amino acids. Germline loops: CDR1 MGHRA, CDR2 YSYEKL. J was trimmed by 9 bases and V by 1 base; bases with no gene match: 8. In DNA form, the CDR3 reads TGCGCCAGCAGCCAAGCGGGGGACAGTTACAAAGCTTTCTTT. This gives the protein CASSQAGDSYKAFF.

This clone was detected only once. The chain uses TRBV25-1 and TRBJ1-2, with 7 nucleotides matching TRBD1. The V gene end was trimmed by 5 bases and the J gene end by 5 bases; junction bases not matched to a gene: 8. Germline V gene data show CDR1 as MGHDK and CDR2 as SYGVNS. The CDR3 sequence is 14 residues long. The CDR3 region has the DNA TGTGCCAGCAGTCCGGTGGGACAGTTATATGGCTACACCTTC. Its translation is CASSPVGQLYGYTF.

The CDR3 region is CASSLVAQENIQYF. The CDR3 DNA reads as TGTGCCAGCAGTTTAGTGGCACAGGAAAACATTCAGTACTTC. The chain employs TRBV28 and TRBJ2-4; D may be TRBD1 (5 bases). Trimming shortened V by 2 bases and J by 5 bases, and 10 bases separated the two germline ends. This CDR3 has 14 amino acids. Germline V lookup: CDR1 MDHEN, CDR2 SYDVKM.

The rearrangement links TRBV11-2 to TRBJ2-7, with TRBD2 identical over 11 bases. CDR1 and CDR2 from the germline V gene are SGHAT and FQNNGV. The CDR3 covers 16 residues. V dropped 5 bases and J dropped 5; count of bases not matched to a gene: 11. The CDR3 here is CASSLTLSGRAHEQYF. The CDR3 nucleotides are TGTGCCAGCAGCCTGACCCTTAGCGGGAGGGCCCACGAGCAGTACTTC.

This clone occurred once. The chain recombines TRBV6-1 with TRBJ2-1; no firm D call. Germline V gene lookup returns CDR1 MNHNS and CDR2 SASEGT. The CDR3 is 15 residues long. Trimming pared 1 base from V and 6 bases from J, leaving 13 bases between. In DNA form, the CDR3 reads TGTGCCAGCAGTGAAGATCGGACGGTTTTCAATGAGCAGTTCTTC. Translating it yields CASSEDRTVFNEQFF.

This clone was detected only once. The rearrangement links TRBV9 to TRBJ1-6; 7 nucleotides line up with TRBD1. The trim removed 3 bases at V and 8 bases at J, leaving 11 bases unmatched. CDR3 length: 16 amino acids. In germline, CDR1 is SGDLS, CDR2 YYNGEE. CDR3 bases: TGTGCCAGCAGCGCCCGTCCGACAGGGAGGGATTCACCCCTCCACTTT. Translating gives CASSARPTGRDSPLHF.

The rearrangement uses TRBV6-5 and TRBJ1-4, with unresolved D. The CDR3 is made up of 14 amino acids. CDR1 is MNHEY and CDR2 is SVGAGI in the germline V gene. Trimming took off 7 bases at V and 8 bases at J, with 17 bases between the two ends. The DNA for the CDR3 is TGTGCCAGCACCCTCACCGGGGTGGCGGAAAAACTGTTTTTT. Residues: CASTLTGVAEKLFF.

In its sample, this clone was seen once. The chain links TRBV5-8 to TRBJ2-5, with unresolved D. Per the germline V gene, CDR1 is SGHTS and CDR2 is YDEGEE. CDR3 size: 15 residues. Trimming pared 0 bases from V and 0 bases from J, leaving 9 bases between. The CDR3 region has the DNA TGTGCCAGCAGCTTGGTAGGCGAGTACCAAGAGACCCAGTACTTC. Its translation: CASSLVGEYQETQYF.

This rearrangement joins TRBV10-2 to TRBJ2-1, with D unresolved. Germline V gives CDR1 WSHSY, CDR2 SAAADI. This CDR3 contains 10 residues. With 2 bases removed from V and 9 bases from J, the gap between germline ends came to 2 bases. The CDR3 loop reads CASSESEQFF. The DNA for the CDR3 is TGCGCCAGCAGTGAGAGTGAGCAGTTCTTC.

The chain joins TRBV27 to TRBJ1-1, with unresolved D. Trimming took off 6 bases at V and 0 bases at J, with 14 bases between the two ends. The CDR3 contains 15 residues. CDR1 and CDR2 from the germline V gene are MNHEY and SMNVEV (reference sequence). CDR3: CASRPIWPLNTEAFF. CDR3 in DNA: TGTGCCAGCAGACCGATCTGGCCGCTGAACACTGAAGCTTTCTTT.

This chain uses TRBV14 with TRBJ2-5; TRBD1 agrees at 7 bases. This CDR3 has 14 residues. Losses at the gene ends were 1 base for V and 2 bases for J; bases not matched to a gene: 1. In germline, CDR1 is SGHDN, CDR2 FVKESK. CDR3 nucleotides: TGTGCCAGCAGCCAAGTACAGGGGCAAGAGACCCAGTACTTC. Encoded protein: CASSQVQGQETQYF.

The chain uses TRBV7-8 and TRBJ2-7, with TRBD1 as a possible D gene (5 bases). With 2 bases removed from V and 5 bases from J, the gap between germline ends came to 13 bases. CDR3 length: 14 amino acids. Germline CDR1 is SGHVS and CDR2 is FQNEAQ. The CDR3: CASSLLGAGDEQYF. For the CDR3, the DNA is TGTGCCAGCAGCTTATTAGGGGCAGGCGACGAGCAGTACTTC.

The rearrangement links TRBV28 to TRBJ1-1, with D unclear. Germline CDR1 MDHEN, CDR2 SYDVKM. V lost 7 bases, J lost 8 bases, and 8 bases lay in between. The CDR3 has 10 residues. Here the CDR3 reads CASTMGEAFF. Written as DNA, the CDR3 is TGTGCCAGCACTATGGGGGAAGCTTTCTTT.